This note documents a single TCR beta chain sequence. Assay: immunoSEQ multiplex PCR; the TCRdb copy retains only in-frame clones and omits some. The sample consists of more than 110,000 clones, under 85% of them appearing once. The data stem from a study of blood T cell repertoires in COVID-19. This CDR3 is 12 amino acids long. The V and J ends lost 1 base and 7 bases respectively, with 4 bases between them. Germline V gene lookup returns CDR1 SEHNR and CDR2 FQNEAQ (reference sequence). The chain links TRBV7-9 to TRBJ1-4, with D hard to call. The specimen sequenced was PBMCs or T cells enriched from blood (not recorded which). This TCR derives from a woman between 18 and 30 years old who had been exposed to COVID-19. The DNA for the CDR3 is TGTGCCAGCAGCTTAGAACTTGAAAAACTGTTTTTT. As protein: CASSLELEKLFF.